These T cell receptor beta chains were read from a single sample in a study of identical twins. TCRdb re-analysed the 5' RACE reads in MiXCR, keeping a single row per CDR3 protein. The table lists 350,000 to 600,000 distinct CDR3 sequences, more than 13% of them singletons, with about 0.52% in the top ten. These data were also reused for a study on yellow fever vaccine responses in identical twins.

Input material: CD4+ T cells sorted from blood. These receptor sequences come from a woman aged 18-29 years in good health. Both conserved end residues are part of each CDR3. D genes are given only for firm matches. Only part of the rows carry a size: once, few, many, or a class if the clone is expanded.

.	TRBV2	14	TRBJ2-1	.	CASSSRRQSREEFF	TGTGCCAGCAGTTCACGGAGGCAGTCAAGGGAGGAGTTCTTC
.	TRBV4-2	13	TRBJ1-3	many	CASSQVEANTIYF	TGTGCCAGCAGCCAAGTCGAGGCAAACACCATATATTTT
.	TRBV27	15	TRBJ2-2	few	CASSFRGVDTGELFF	TGTGCCAGCAGTTTCAGGGGGGTGGACACCGGGGAGCTGTTTTTT
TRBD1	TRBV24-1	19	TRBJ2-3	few	CATSADVRDRGRSTDTQYF	TGTGCCACCAGTGCTGATGTCCGGGACAGGGGTCGCAGCACAGATACGCAGTATTTT
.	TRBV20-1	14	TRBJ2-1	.	CSAAGYEKANEQFF	TGCAGTGCGGCGGGCTACGAGAAGGCGAATGAGCAGTTCTTC
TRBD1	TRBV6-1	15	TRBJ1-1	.	CASTPLRDRGTEAFF	TGTGCCAGCACCCCACTCCGGGACAGGGGCACTGAAGCTTTCTTT
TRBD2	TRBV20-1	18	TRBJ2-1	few	CSALPTSGRAGSYNEQFF	TGCAGTGCGTTACCTACTAGCGGGAGGGCCGGAAGCTACAATGAGCAGTTCTTC
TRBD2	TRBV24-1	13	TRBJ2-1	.	CATSDFGRNEQFF	TGTGCCACCAGTGATTTCGGGAGGAATGAGCAGTTCTTC
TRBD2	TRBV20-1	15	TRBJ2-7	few	CSAAVISGLPGEQYF	TGCAGTGCTGCTGTTATTAGCGGGCTCCCCGGGGAGCAGTACTTC
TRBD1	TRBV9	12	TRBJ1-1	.	CASSNQDREAFF	TGTGCCAGCAGCAACCAGGACAGGGAAGCTTTCTTT
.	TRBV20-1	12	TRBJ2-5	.	CSARRNQETQYF	TGCAGTGCGCGGAGGAACCAAGAGACCCAGTACTTC
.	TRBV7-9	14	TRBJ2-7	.	CASSSDYPTYEQYF	TGTGCCAGCAGCTCCGACTATCCTACCTACGAGCAGTACTTC
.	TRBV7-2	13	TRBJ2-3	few	CASSLVRGDTQYF	TGTGCCAGCAGCTTAGTGAGGGGGGATACGCAGTATTTT
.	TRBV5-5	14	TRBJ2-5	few	CASSLGSSQETQYF	TGTGCCAGCAGCTTGGGCAGTAGTCAAGAGACCCAGTACTTC
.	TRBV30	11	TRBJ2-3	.	CAWSVLHTQYF	TGTGCCTGGAGTGTACTGCATACGCAGTATTTT
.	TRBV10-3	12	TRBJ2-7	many	CAISESSYEQYF	TGTGCCATCAGTGAGTCATCCTACGAGCAGTACTTC
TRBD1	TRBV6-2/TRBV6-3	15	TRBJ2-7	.	CASSYQGGIGYEQYF	TGTGCCAGCAGTTACCAAGGGGGCATTGGGTACGAGCAGTACTTC
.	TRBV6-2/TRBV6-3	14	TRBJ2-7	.	CASSSSGEGYEQYF	TGTGCCAGCAGCTCCTCAGGGGAGGGGTACGAGCAGTACTTC
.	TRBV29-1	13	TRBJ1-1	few	CSVGSGRGTEAFF	TGCAGCGTTGGGTCCGGGCGGGGTACTGAAGCTTTCTTT
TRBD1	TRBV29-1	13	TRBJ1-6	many	CSVGQGSDSPLHF	TGCAGCGTTGGACAGGGCAGCGATTCACCCCTCCACTTT
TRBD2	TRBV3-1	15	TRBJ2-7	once	CASSRRTSGVYEQYF	TGTGCCAGCAGCCGCCGGACTAGCGGGGTCTACGAGCAGTACTTC
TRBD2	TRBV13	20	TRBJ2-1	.	CATSRSQKLAGESSYNEQFF	TGTGCCACCTCGAGATCTCAAAAACTAGCGGGAGAAAGCTCCTACAATGAGCAGTTCTTC
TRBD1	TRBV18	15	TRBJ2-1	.	CASSRGQGASNEQFF	TGTGCCAGCTCGCGAGGACAGGGGGCAAGCAATGAGCAGTTCTTC
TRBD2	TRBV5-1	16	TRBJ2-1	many	CASSEPGLAKYNEQFF	TGCGCCAGCAGCGAACCGGGACTAGCTAAGTACAATGAGCAGTTCTTC
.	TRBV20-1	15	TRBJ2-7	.	CSAQGQASKVREQYF	TGCAGTGCTCAAGGTCAAGCCAGTAAGGTTCGCGAGCAGTACTTC
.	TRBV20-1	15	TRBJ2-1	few	CSARDREGAVDEQFF	TGCAGTGCTAGAGATAGGGAGGGGGCGGTGGATGAGCAGTTCTTC
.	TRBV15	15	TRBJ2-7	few	CATSRAGQPSYEQYF	TGTGCCACCAGCAGGGCGGGACAGCCCTCCTACGAGCAGTACTTC
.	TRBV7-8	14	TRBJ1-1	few	CASSLGLGTYEAFF	TGTGCCAGCAGCTTAGGTCTCGGGACCTATGAAGCTTTCTTT
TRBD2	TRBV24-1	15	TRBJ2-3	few	CATSAASGAADTQYF	TGTGCCACCAGTGCCGCTAGCGGGGCGGCAGATACGCAGTATTTT
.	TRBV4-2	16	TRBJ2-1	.	CASSQAIQKFDNEQFF	TGTGCCAGCAGCCAAGCAATACAGAAGTTCGACAATGAGCAGTTCTTC
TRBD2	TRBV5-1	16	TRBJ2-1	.	CASSLALAGGHNEQFF	TGCGCCAGCAGCTTGGCTCTAGCGGGGGGTCACAATGAGCAGTTCTTC
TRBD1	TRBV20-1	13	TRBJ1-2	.	CSAGDRVNYGYTF	TGCAGTGCTGGCGACAGGGTGAACTATGGCTACACCTTC
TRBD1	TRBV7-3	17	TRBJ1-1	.	CASSLYPPADRTTEAFF	TGTGCCAGCAGCTTATACCCCCCCGCGGACAGGACCACTGAAGCTTTCTTT
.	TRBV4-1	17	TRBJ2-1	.	CASSQDLFRALYNEQFF	TGCGCCAGCAGCCAAGATCTTTTTAGGGCCCTATACAATGAGCAGTTCTTC
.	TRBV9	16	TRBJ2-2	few	CASSIEPGTATGELFF	TGTGCCAGCAGCATCGAACCCGGGACGGCTACCGGGGAGCTGTTTTTT
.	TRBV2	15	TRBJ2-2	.	CASSQDRPDTGELFF	TGTGCCAGCAGTCAGGACCGTCCAGACACCGGGGAGCTGTTTTTT
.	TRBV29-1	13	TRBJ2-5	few	CSTVVGGGETQYF	TGCAGCACAGTGGTCGGGGGAGGAGAGACCCAGTACTTC